The following is a T cell receptor beta chain sequence with its context. Its antigen is unidentified. The CDR3 spans 14 residues. The J segment lost 5 bases and the V segment lost 6 bases, leaving 10 bases of the junction unmatched. One entry per CDR3 protein, called by TCRdb with MiXCR from the 5' RACE reads. This table holds some 330,000 distinct CDR3 sequences, about 21% found once. The record originates from a study of T-cell memory formation after mild COVID-19. Study observations and caveats: Mostly located in CM and EM were contracting CD4+ clones, with contracting CD8+ clones located in EMRA. Memory from before infection featured some responding clones, which suggests cross-reactive memory joined. Nothing confirmed that second-wave clones peaking on day 37 were specific for SARS-CoV-2. The study found balanced CD4/CD8 in clones contracting day 15 to 85 and a CD4+ lean in later expanders.

The receptor's source is an adult woman who had mild COVID-19 (a few samples of this study predate the infection). Cell type and time point are not known. V is TRBV12-3 or TRBV12-4 and J is TRBJ2-7; 7 bases line up with TRBD1. Sequencing was done on a sample of PBMCs or a T cell subset sorted from them (not recorded which). CDR3: CASSVGQALNEQYF. The CDR3 region has the DNA TGTGCCAGCAGCGTTGGACAGGCTCTGAACGAGCAGTACTTC.